The entry below gives a single T cell receptor (beta chain) sequence along with its context. Its target is not known. The record originates from a study of cytomegalovirus exposure and HLA in healthy donors. Study observations and caveats: Analyzed later, association rates of TCRs varied across HLA loci, with DRB1 most and HLA-C fewest. A further, later analysis showed that HLA-associated TCR beta chains (compared with equally common others) were more clonally expanded. When analyzed later, a missense DCLRE1C variant was found to be linked to TCR beta V- and J-gene trimming.

Researchers ran the PCR with 60 Vbeta and 13 Jbeta primers. Here immunoSEQ multiplex PCR was the method, and the copy in TCRdb shows in-frame clones only, minus some. The data contain over 90,000 clones, 65% to 80% of them singletons. Losses at the gene ends were 2 bases for V and 5 bases for J; bases not matched to a gene: 10. This CDR3 region has 17 residues. Germline loops: CDR1 KGHSH, CDR2 LQKENI. The clonotype originates from a woman aged 45-65 years in good health and CMV-seropositive. Sequencing input: PBMCs. The rearrangement links TRBV18 to TRBJ2-2, with 8 bases that match TRBD1. CDR3 sequence reads: CASSPMKWQGATGELFF. CDR3 nucleotides: TGTGCCAGCTCACCAATGAAGTGGCAGGGGGCGACCGGGGAGCTGTTTTTT.